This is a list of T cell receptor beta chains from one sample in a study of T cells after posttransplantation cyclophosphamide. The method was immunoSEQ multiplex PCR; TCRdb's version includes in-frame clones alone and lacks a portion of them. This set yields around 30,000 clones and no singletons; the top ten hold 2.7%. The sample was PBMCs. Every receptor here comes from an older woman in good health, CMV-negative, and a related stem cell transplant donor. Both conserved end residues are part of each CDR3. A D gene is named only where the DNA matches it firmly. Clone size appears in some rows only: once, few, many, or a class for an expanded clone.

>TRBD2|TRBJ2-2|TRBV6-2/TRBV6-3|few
TGTGCCAGCAGTTACTCCAAAGCGTTGGGACTAGAGAACACCGGGGAGCTGTTTTTT
CASSYSKALGLENTGELFF
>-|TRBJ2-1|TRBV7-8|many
TGTGCCAGCAGCTTAGACACAGGTGTCTACAATGAGCAGTTCTTC
CASSLDTGVYNEQFF
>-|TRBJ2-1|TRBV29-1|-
TGCAGCGTCGGGACTGGATACAATGAGCAGTTCTTC
CSVGTGYNEQFF
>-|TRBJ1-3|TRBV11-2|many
TGTGCCAGCTCAAGCCCTTCTGGAAACACCATATATTTT
CASSSPSGNTIYF
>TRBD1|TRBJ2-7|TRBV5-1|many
TGCGCCAGCAGCTTGGGAGGGACAGGGGGTTCCTACGAGCAGTACTTC
CASSLGGTGGSYEQYF
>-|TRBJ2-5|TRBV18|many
TGTGCCAGCTCACCAGGCGGGGGCGCTGAGACCCAGTACTTC
CASSPGGGAETQYF
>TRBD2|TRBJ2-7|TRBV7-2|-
TGTGCCAGCAGCCCCACGACTAGCGGTCGCTACGAGCAGTACTTC
CASSPTTSGRYEQYF
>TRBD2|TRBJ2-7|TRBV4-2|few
TGTGCCAGCAGCCAAGAGGGACTAGGTCCCTACGAGCAGTACTTC
CASSQEGLGPYEQYF
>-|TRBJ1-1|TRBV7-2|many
TGTGCCAGCAGCTTAGAGAGTCGGGCTGAAGCTTTCTTT
CASSLESRAEAFF
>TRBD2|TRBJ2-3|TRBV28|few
TGTGCCAGCAGCCACGGTAAAGCGGGGGGGCAAGATACGCAGTATTTT
CASSHGKAGGQDTQYF
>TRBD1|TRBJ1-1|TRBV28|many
TGTGCCAGCAGTTTAACAGGGGGGTGGACTGAAGCTTTCTTT
CASSLTGGWTEAFF
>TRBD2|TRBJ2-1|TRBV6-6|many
TGTGCCAGCAGTCTACTAGCGGGGCCCTCCAATGAGCAGTTCTTC
CASSLLAGPSNEQFF
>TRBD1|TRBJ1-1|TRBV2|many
TGTGCCAGCAGTCAGGGGGAAGGCACTGAAGCTTTCTTT
CASSQGEGTEAFF
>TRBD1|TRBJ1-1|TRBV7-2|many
TGTGCCAGCAGCATTTTGACAGGGTTTACTGAAGCTTTCTTT
CASSILTGFTEAFF
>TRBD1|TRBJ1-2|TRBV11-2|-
TGTGCCAGCAGCAAGACAGGGTTTGCGAACTATGGCTACACCTTC
CASSKTGFANYGYTF
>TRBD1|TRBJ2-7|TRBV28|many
TGTGCCAGCACCCGACCGCGGACAGGACCCTACGAGCAGTACTTC
CASTRPRTGPYEQYF
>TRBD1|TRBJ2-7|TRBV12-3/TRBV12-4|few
TGTGCCAGCACTCCGGAAGGACAGGGATATCACGAGCAGTACTTC
CASTPEGQGYHEQYF
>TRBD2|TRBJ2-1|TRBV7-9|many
TGTGCCAGCAGTTTCACTAGCGGGCACTACAATGAGCAGTTCTTC
CASSFTSGHYNEQFF
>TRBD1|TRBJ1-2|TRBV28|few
TGTGCCAGCAAGAGGGACAGAGAAATCTATGGCTACACCTTC
CASKRDREIYGYTF
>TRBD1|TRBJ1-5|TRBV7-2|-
TGTGCCAGCAGCGGTGGATGGGGACAGCCCAATCAGCCCCAGCATTTT
CASSGGWGQPNQPQHF
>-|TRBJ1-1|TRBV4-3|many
TGCGCCAGCAGCCAAGGACAGCTTATGAACACTGAAGCTTTCTTT
CASSQGQLMNTEAFF
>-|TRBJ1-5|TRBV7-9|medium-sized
TGTGCCAGCAGCTTACAGAGCAATCAGCCCCAGCATTTT
CASSLQSNQPQHF
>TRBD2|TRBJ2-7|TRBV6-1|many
TGTGCCAGCAGTGAAGGCCTAGCGGGGCCCTACGAGCAGTACTTC
CASSEGLAGPYEQYF
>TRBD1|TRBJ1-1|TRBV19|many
TGTGCCAGTAGTAAACAGGGGATGAACACTGAAGCTTTCTTT
CASSKQGMNTEAFF
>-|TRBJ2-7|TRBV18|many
TGTGCCAGCTCACCACCAGGGGTCAGGGGCGAGCAGTACTTC
CASSPPGVRGEQYF
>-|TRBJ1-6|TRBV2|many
TGTGCCAGCAGAGTACAGGGTTCACCCCTCCACTTT
CASRVQGSPLHF
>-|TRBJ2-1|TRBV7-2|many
TGTGCCAGCAGTTCTCCCGTCTTCGATGAGCAGTTCTTC
CASSSPVFDEQFF
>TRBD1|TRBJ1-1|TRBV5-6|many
TGTGCCAGCAGCCGGACAGGGGCAGCCCACTCGACTGAAGCTTTCTTT
CASSRTGAAHSTEAFF
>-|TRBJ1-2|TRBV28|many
TGTGCCAGCAGTTTCCAGGCAGCCCATGGCTACACCTTC
CASSFQAAHGYTF
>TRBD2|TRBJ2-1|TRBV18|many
TGTGCCAGCTCCCCTTTAGCGGGAGAATACAATGAGCAGTTCTTC
CASSPLAGEYNEQFF
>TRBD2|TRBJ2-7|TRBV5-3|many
TGTGCCAGAAGCCCGGGACTAGCGGGAGGCCCTTCCTACGAGCAGTACTTC
CARSPGLAGGPSYEQYF
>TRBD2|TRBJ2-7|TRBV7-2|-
TGTGCCAGCAGCGGGGGGACTAGCGGCTCCTACGAGCAGTACTTC
CASSGGTSGSYEQYF
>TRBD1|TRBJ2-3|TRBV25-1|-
TGTGCCAGCAGCGACAGGGGAAGCAGCACAGATACGCAGTATTTT
CASSDRGSSTDTQYF
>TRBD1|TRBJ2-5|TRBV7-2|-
TGTGCCAGCGCACAGGGGGCGAAGGAGACCCAGTACTTC
CASAQGAKETQYF
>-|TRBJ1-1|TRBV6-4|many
TGTGCCAGCAGTGACCCTTGGGGCCAGTCCACTGAAGCTTTCTTT
CASSDPWGQSTEAFF
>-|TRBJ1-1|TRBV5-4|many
TGTGCCAGCAGCTTGGCCGCCAGGAACACTGAAGCTTTCTTT
CASSLAARNTEAFF
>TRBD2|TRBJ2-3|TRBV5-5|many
TGTGCCAGCACCAGGACTAGCGGGGTAGTCGCAGATACGCAGTATTTT
CASTRTSGVVADTQYF